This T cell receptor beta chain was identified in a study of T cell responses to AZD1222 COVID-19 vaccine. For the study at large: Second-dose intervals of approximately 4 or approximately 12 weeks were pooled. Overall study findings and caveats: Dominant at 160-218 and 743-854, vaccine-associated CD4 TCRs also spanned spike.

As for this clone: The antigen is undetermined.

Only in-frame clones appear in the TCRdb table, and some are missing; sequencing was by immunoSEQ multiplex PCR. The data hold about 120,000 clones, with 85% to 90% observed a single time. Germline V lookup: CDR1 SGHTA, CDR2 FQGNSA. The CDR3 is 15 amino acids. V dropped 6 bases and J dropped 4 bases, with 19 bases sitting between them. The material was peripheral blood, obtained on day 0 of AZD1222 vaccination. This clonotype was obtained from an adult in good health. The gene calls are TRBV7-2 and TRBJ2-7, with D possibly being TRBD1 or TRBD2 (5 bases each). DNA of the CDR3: TGTGCCAGCAGTCGAACGGGGCCTCATAGTTACGAGCAGTACTTC. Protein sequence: CASSRTGPHSYEQYF.